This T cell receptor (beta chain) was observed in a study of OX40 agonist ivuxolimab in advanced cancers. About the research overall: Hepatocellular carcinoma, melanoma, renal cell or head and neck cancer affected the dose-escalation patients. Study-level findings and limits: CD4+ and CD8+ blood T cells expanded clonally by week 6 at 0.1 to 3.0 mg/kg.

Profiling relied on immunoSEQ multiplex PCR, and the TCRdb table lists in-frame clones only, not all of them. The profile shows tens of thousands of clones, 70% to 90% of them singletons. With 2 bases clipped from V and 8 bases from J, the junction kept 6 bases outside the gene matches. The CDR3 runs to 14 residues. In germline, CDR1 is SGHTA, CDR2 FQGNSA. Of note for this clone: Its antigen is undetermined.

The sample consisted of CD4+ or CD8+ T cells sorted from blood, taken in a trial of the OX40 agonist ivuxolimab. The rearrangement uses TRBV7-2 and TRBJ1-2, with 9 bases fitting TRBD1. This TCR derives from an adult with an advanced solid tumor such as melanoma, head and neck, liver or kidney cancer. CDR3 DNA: TGTGCCAGCAGCTTACCGGGACAGGGAGAGGGCTACACCTTC. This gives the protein CASSLPGQGEGYTF.